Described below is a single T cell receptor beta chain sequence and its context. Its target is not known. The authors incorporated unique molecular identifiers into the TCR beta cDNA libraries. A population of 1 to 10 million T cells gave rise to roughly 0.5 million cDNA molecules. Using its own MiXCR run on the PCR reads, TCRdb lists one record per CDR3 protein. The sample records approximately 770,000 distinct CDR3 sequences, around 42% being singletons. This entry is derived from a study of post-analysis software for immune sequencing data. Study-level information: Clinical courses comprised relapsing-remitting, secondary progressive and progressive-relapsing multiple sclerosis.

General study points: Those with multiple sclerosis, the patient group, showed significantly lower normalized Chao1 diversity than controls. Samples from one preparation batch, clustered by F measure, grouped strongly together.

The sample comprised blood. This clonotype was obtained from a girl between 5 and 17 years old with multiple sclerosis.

The CDR3 loop is CAVPGQGFQPQHF. DNA of the CDR3: TGTGCCGTACCGGGACAGGGCTTTCAGCCCCAGCATTTT. The rearrangement links TRBV21-1 to TRBJ1-5; TRBD1, the D gene given by the table, was not confirmed from the DNA. TRBV21-1 is a pseudogene segment. The CDR3 has 13 residues.